These T cell receptor beta chains were read from a single sample in a study of brain metastases from non-small cell lung cancer. Assay: immunoSEQ multiplex PCR; the TCRdb copy retains only in-frame clones and omits some. The repertoire consists of approximately 1,300 clones, with around three quarters occurring once and the leading ten covering 17%. The specimen sequenced was tissue from a brain metastasis. Source of these receptors: a donor aged 40 or over with non-small cell lung cancer. Each CDR3 is given with its conserved first and last residue. D genes are given only for firm matches. Only part of the rows carry a size: once, few, many, or a class if the clone is expanded.

15,.,TRBV28,TRBJ1-1,.,CASSLRGSRNTEAFF,TGTGCCAGCAGTTTGAGGGGAAGTCGGAACACTGAAGCTTTCTTT
16,TRBD1,TRBV7-9,TRBJ1-4,.,CASSSIRGTANEKLFF,TGTGCCAGCAGCAGTATCCGGGGGACAGCTAATGAAAAACTGTTTTTT
16,.,TRBV7-2,TRBJ2-2,.,CASSLGVGGGPGELFF,TGTGCCAGCAGCTTAGGAGTTGGTGGGGGGCCCGGGGAGCTGTTTTTT
15,.,TRBV2,TRBJ1-4,.,CASSDRPATNEKLFF,TGTGCCAGCAGCGACAGACCAGCAACTAATGAAAAATTGTTTTTT
15,TRBD2,TRBV19,TRBJ2-1,.,CASSLSGGASNEQFF,TGTGCCAGTAGTCTTAGCGGGGGGGCCAGCAATGAGCAGTTCTTC
14,.,TRBV19,TRBJ2-7,few,CASSQREGAWEQYF,TGTGCCAGTAGCCAAAGGGAGGGGGCGTGGGAGCAGTACTTC
14,.,TRBV6-5,TRBJ1-1,.,CASSYSFLDTEAFF,TGTGCCAGCAGTTACTCTTTTCTGGACACTGAAGCTTTCTTT
19,.,TRBV28,TRBJ1-5,.,CASSLDWARALASNQPQHF,TGTGCCAGCAGTTTAGATTGGGCCAGGGCTCTTGCCAGCAATCAGCCCCAGCATTTT
14,.,TRBV19,TRBJ1-4,.,CASSMGTTNEKLFF,TGTGCCAGTAGTATGGGGACAACTAATGAAAAACTGTTTTTT
10,TRBD1,TRBV20-1,TRBJ1-2,.,CSSRGYGYTF,TGCAGTTCCAGGGGGTATGGCTACACCTTC
13,.,TRBV14,TRBJ2-7,.,CASSVGGSYEQYF,TGTGCCAGCAGCGTCGGTGGCTCCTACGAGCAGTACTTC
14,TRBD2,TRBV29-1,TRBJ2-6,.,CSVGGRAGANVLTF,TGCAGCGTCGGGGGGAGGGCTGGGGCCAACGTCCTGACTTTC
15,.,TRBV9,TRBJ1-1,.,CASSVERRGDTEAFF,TGTGCCAGCAGCGTAGAGCGAAGAGGGGACACTGAAGCTTTCTTT
15,TRBD1,TRBV7-3,TRBJ2-2,few,CASSLATGALTELFF,TGTGCCAGCAGCCTAGCTACAGGGGCCCTAACGGAGCTGTTTTTT
16,.,TRBV4-2,TRBJ2-5,few,CASSPRGGPPQETQYF,TGTGCCAGCAGCCCCAGGGGGGGCCCCCCCCAAGAGACCCAGTACTTC
13,.,TRBV7-7,TRBJ2-7,.,CASSLNAVREQYF,TGTGCTAGCAGCTTAAACGCAGTCCGCGAGCAGTACTTC
11,.,TRBV12-3/TRBV12-4,TRBJ1-5,.,CASNKNQPQHF,TGTGCCAGCAACAAAAATCAGCCCCAGCATTTT
12,.,TRBV29-1,TRBJ1-1,.,CSVDSLNTEAFF,TGCAGCGTGGACAGCCTGAACACTGAAGCTTTCTTT
19,.,TRBV4-3,TRBJ2-5,.,CASSQLLTGAGDNQETQYF,TGCGCCAGCAGCCAACTACTCACTGGGGCAGGGGACAACCAAGAGACCCAGTACTTC
14,.,TRBV2,TRBJ2-7,.,CASSVGRGAYEQYF,TGTGCCAGCAGTGTAGGCAGGGGGGCCTACGAGCAGTACTTC
17,TRBD2,TRBV4-2,TRBJ2-2,.,CASRANSGGLPGGELFF,TGTGCCAGCAGAGCGAATAGCGGGGGGCTCCCAGGGGGGGAGCTGTTTTTT
12,.,TRBV6-5,TRBJ1-1,.,CASTRVNTEAFF,TGTGCCAGCACTCGGGTGAACACTGAAGCTTTCTTT
11,.,TRBV12-3/TRBV12-4,TRBJ2-1,few,CASSLGALQFF,TGTGCCAGCAGTTTAGGGGCTTTACAGTTCTTC
13,.,TRBV24-1,TRBJ2-1,few,CATSEGADNEQFF,TGTGCCACCAGTGAAGGAGCGGACAATGAGCAGTTCTTC
13,.,TRBV4-3,TRBJ1-2,.,CASSSLGRDGYTF,TGCGCCAGCAGCTCCCTGGGCCGCGATGGCTACACCTTC
14,TRBD1,TRBV6-2/TRBV6-3,TRBJ2-1,.,CASSPQGARGEQFF,TGTGCCAGCAGTCCACAGGGGGCGCGAGGTGAGCAGTTCTTC
14,.,TRBV4-2,TRBJ1-1,.,CASSQDPGNTEAFF,TGTGCCAGCAGCCAAGATCCGGGAAACACTGAAGCTTTCTTT
14,.,TRBV5-5,TRBJ2-7,.,CASSLSPGAKEQYF,TGTGCCAGCAGCTTGTCGCCCGGGGCAAAAGAGCAGTACTTC
15,TRBD2,TRBV3-1/TRBV3-2,TRBJ2-3,.,CASSPRTSGGDTQYF,TGTGCCAGCAGCCCTCGGACTAGCGGGGGAGATACGCAGTATTTT
14,TRBD1,TRBV5-1,TRBJ2-5,once,CASSSGQGQETQYF,TGCGCCAGCAGCTCGGGACAGGGACAAGAGACCCAGTACTTC
15,.,TRBV5-6,TRBJ2-5,few,CASSLLTGLGETQYF,TGTGCCAGCAGCTTGTTAACAGGGCTGGGGGAGACCCAGTACTTC
12,.,TRBV24-1,TRBJ2-5,few,CATSNDQETQYF,TGTGCCACCAGTAACGACCAAGAGACCCAGTACTTC
16,TRBD2,TRBV6-1,TRBJ2-1,.,CASSDSGGALGNEQFF,TGTGCCAGCAGTGATAGCGGGGGGGCCTTAGGGAATGAGCAGTTCTTC
14,.,TRBV21-1,TRBJ1-3,.,CASSKGSSGNTIYF,TGTGCCAGCAGCAAAGGGAGCTCTGGAAACACCATATATTTT
16,.,TRBV7-9,TRBJ1-3,.,CASSLRGILSGNTIYF,TGTGCCAGCAGCTTGCGGGGGATCCTCTCTGGAAACACCATATATTTT
16,.,TRBV28,TRBJ2-1,.,CASSPTTGQFRNEQFF,TGTGCCAGCAGTCCCACCACAGGGCAGTTTCGCAATGAGCAGTTCTTC
13,TRBD1,TRBV12-3/TRBV12-4,TRBJ1-1,.,CASSLGDRGFAFF,TGTGCCAGCAGTCTCGGGGACAGGGGGTTTGCTTTCTTT
17,TRBD2,TRBV7-2,TRBJ2-3,few,CASSRATRGEKTDTQYF,TGTGCCAGCAGCCGTGCAACGCGGGGGGAAAAAACAGATACGCAGTATTTT
11,.,TRBV7-2,TRBJ2-3,.,CASSQADTQYF,TGTGCCAGCAGTCAGGCGGATACGCAGTATTTT
14,.,TRBV5-1,TRBJ1-1,.,CASSPRQEGTEAFF,TGCGCCAGCAGCCCGAGACAGGAGGGCACTGAAGCTTTCTTT
14,.,TRBV7-3,TRBJ2-3,.,CASSLGTRGHTQYF,TGTGCCAGCAGCTTAGGGACTAGGGGGCATACGCAGTATTTT
16,TRBD1,TRBV19,TRBJ2-3,few,CASSIGTEAVTDTQYF,TGTGCCAGTAGTATCGGGACAGAGGCGGTCACAGATACGCAGTATTTT
15,TRBD1,TRBV5-4,TRBJ2-1,.,CASSPDRGTVYEQFF,TGTGCCAGCAGCCCGGACAGGGGGACAGTCTATGAGCAGTTCTTC
17,.,TRBV4-2,TRBJ1-3,.,CASSQDRVGGSGNTIYF,TGTGCCAGCAGCCAAGATAGGGTTGGGGGGTCTGGAAACACCATATATTTT
12,.,TRBV7-8,TRBJ1-6,.,CASSQDTYTLHF,TGTGCCAGCAGCCAGGACACGTACACCCTCCACTTT
15,TRBD1,TRBV4-3,TRBJ1-2,.,CASSQSRTGGDGYTF,TGCGCCAGCAGCCAGAGTAGGACAGGGGGCGATGGCTACACCTTC
17,.,TRBV4-3,TRBJ1-1,.,CASSPSLLGTGNTEAFF,TGCGCCAGCAGCCCAAGCCTTTTGGGGACCGGGAACACTGAAGCTTTCTTT
19,TRBD1,TRBV4-1,TRBJ1-2,.,CASSQDWQTGGQSNYGYTF,TGCGCCAGCAGCCAAGATTGGCAGACAGGGGGCCAATCGAACTATGGCTACACCTTC
14,TRBD2,TRBV7-2,TRBJ2-7,.,CANSFGRGGYEQYF,TGTGCCAACAGCTTCGGACGGGGGGGCTACGAGCAGTACTTC
15,.,TRBV11-3,TRBJ2-3,few,CASSLGMGRSDTQYF,TGTGCCAGCAGCTTAGGGATGGGGAGATCGGATACGCAGTATTTT
15,.,TRBV7-9,TRBJ1-2,.,CASSLSAGTAYGYTF,TGTGCCAGCAGCTTATCTGCAGGGACGGCCTATGGCTACACCTTC
18,TRBD2,TRBV25-1,TRBJ2-3,.,CASSDPTTAGGGTDTQYF,TGTGCCAGCAGTGACCCAACCACAGCGGGGGGGGGCACAGATACGCAGTATTTT
14,TRBD1,TRBV5-1,TRBJ1-4,.,CASSLTGGNEKLFF,TGCGCCAGCAGCTTGACAGGGGGTAATGAAAAACTGTTTTTT
15,.,TRBV28,TRBJ2-7,.,CASNTARGRPYEQYF,TGTGCCAGCAATACTGCCCGGGGGCGTCCCTACGAGCAGTACTTC
13,.,TRBV7-2,TRBJ2-5,.,CASSSLLQETQYF,TGTGCCAGCAGCTCCCTCCTCCAAGAGACCCAGTACTTC
15,.,TRBV6-5,TRBJ2-7,.,CASSYSTDSTYEQYF,TGTGCCAGCAGTTACTCAACGGACAGTACTTACGAGCAGTACTTC
15,.,TRBV4-3,TRBJ2-3,few,CASSPGTGSTDTQYF,TGCGCCAGCAGCCCAGGGACGGGGAGCACAGATACGCAGTATTTT